The 10 T cell receptor beta chains listed next were all sequenced from one sample in a study of Graves' ophthalmopathy and Graves' hyperthyroidism (dated 2018 in TCRdb). This sample was sequenced with an Illumina HiSeq 2000. For repertoire sequencing, TCR beta CDR3 regions were amplified from RNA transcripts. The first round of RT-PCR was done with HTBI primers and the Qiagen OneStep RT-PCR kit, and was followed by a second round of multiplex PCR, then size selection and purification. TCRdb reprocessed the public reads (quality trimming at Q25 with fastp, clone calling with MiXCR) and kept in-frame beta chains. Identical CDR3 proteins give one entry, which carries the most common genes and DNA. The sample table records some 750,000 distinct CDR3 sequences; 35% to 50% of these occur just once. The ten biggest clones cover 44% of the sample. The specimen was peripheral blood. The receptors shown here come from an adult man with Graves' ophthalmopathy.

The chain joins TRBV12-3 or TRBV12-4 to TRBJ2-7; maybe TRBD2 (5 bases). This CDR3 spans 15 amino acids. Trimming cost V 0 bases and J 6 bases, with 15 bases left between them. The CDR3 sequence: CASSLARGAVSEQYF. The CDR3 nucleotides are TGTGCCAGCAGTTTAGCCCGGGGAGCCGTGTCCGAGCAGTACTTC.

This clonotype has a handful of counts. This chain joins TRBV2 and TRBJ2-7, with D tentatively TRBD1 (5 bases). V was cut by 6 bases and J by 10 bases, with 22 bases left in between. CDR1 and CDR2 from the germline V gene are SNHLY and FYNNEI. This CDR3 region has 14 residues. This CDR3 reads CASSQGVGAGEQYF. The CDR3 DNA follows: TGTGCCAGCAGCCAGGGCGTAGGGGCTGGCGAACAGTACTTC.

As regards this clonotype: Just one base apart from a much larger clone, this may be a read error. The CDR3 loop is CASSSSRVTEAFF. CDR3 coding DNA: TGCGCCAGCAGCTCGTCCAGGGTAACTGAAGCTTTCTTT. This sequence joins TRBV5-1 and TRBJ1-1; TRBD1 is a possible D gene (5 bases). V dropped 3 bases and J dropped 5 bases, with 11 bases sitting between them. Germline values: CDR1 SGHRS, CDR2 YFSETQ. The CDR3 has 13 residues. Looking up the rest from reference TRBV5-1 and TRBJ1-1 gives the full variable domain: KAGVTQTPRYLIKTRGQQVTLSCSPISGHRSVSWYQQTPGQGLQFLFEYFSETQRNKGNFPGRFSGRQFSNSRSEMNVSTLELGDSALYLCASSSSRVTEAFFGQGTRLTVV.

This clonotype came up many times. The chain combines TRBV5-1 with TRBJ2-7, with TRBD2 matching 8 bases. The length of the CDR3 is 16 residues. V was clipped by 1 base and J by 2 bases; unmatched bases: 8. Germline lookup yields CDR1 SGHRS and CDR2 YFSETQ. CDR3 DNA: TGCGCCAGCAGCTTGTTGGAGCGGGGGCCCACCTACGAGCAGTACTTC. Amino acid sequence: CASSLLERGPTYEQYF.

V usage is TRBV29-1 and J usage is TRBJ2-7; 12 bases line up with TRBD2. The CDR3 spans 13 residues. Trimming removed 7 bases from V and 3 bases from J; junction bases left unmatched: 4. From germline, CDR1 is SQVTM and CDR2 ANQGSEA. The CDR3 is CSAWTSGNYEQYF. Written as DNA, the CDR3 is TGCAGCGCCTGGACTAGCGGGAACTACGAGCAGTACTTC.

About this clonotype itself: This clone may be a read error of a much larger clone one base away. The chain couples TRBV7-9 to TRBJ2-2; D remains ambiguous. Deletions cut 5 bases from V and 1 base from J, with 14 bases between. CDR3 length: 16 amino acids. Germline CDR1 is SEHNR and CDR2 is FQNEAQ (reference sequence). The CDR3 is CASSQGDEWNTGELFF. The CDR3 DNA follows: TGTGCCAGCAGCCAAGGTGATGAATGGAACACCGGGGAGCTGTTTTTT.

This clonotype was found many times. The V gene is TRBV5-8, the J gene TRBJ2-7; 9 nucleotides align to TRBD1. The length of the CDR3 is 15 residues. V lost 3 bases and J lost 5; bases outside the gene matches: 9. Per germline, CDR1 SGHTS and CDR2 YDEGEE. CDR3 residues: CASSSAGTGIHEQYF. The CDR3 DNA sequence: TGTGCCAGCAGCTCAGCCGGGACAGGGATCCACGAGCAGTACTTC.

The V and J genes are TRBV4-1 and TRBJ2-6, with 7 positions matching TRBD1. V lost 3 bases and J lost 0; bases outside the gene matches: 8. The CDR3 loop spans 18 amino acids. In germline, CDR1 is MGHRA, CDR2 YSYEKL. The CDR3 bases are TGCGCCAGCAGCCATCAGGGACAGTGGCGCTCTGGGGCCAACGTCCTGACTTTC. Amino acids: CASSHQGQWRSGANVLTF.

V gene TRBV2 combines with J gene TRBJ1-5; D is undetermined. Germline-derived CDR1 and CDR2 are SNHLY and FYNNEI. Between the trimmed V and J ends, which lost 3 bases and 3 bases, there was a span of 6 bases. This CDR3 is 13 amino acids long. CDR3 region: CASSDNPNQPQHF. In DNA, the CDR3 is TGTGCCAGCAGTGACAACCCCAATCAGCCCCAGCATTTT.

The V gene is TRBV20-1, the J gene TRBJ1-4, with D tentatively TRBD1 (6 bases). This CDR3 is built from 13 residues. CDR1 and CDR2 (germline): DFQATT, SNEGSKA (reference sequence). Trimming left V 3 bases short and J 7 bases short, with 12 bases between. The CDR3 coding sequence is TGCAGTGCTAGCGCAGGGGAGGGTGAAAAACTGTTTTTT. It encodes CSASAGEGEKLFF.